Sequencing of this TCR beta chain was carried out in a study of T-cell reconstitution after alpha-beta-depleted transplantation in children. The length of the CDR3 is 15 residues. V shed 3 bases and J shed 0 bases, with 8 bases lying between them. CDR1 and CDR2 (germline): KGHSH, LQKENI. A few counts support this clonotype. Its antigen is currently unknown. Unique molecular identifiers were used to barcode this TCRbeta library. TCRdb processed the PCR reads anew with MiXCR; each CDR3 protein has one entry. Of 450,000 to 550,000 distinct CDR3 sequences in the sample, 9.5% to 12% were seen once. General study findings and limits: About two months after transplant, alpha-beta T cells reportedly came from several hundred expanded graft clones. When one year had passed after transplant, most T-cell counts and diversity came from newly produced T cells. Some patients owed their high day-60 TCRbeta diversity to surviving recipient T cells and thymic progenitors.

The clonotype was recovered from a female patient aged 2-9 years who had a stem cell transplant for aplastic anemia, so the T cells may come from the graft donor. The chain joins TRBV18 to TRBJ1-4; D gene uncertain. The material sequenced was PBMCs, mostly from graft donor cells, taken 180 days after TCRalphabeta/CD19-depleted stem cell transplant. In DNA, the CDR3 is TGTGCCAGCTCACCCTCCCAGTCAACTAATGAAAAACTGTTTTTT. The encoded protein is CASSPSQSTNEKLFF.